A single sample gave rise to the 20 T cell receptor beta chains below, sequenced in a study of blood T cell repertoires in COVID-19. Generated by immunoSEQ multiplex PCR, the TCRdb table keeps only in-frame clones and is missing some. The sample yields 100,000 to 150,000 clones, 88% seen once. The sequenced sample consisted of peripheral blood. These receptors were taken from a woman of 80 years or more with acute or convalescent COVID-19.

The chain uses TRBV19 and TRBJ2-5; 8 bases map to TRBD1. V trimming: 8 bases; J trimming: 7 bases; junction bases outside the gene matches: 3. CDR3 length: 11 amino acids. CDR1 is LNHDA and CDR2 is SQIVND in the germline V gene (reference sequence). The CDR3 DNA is TGTGCCAGTGGACAGGGTGGGACCCAGTACTTC. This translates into CASGQGGTQYF.

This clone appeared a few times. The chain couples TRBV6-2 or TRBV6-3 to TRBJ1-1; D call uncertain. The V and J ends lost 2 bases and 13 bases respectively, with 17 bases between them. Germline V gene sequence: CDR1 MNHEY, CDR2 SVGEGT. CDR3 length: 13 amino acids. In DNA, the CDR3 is TGTGCCAGCAGTTACGAGGGTTTAGGGCTTGATTTCTTT. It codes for CASSYEGLGLDFF.

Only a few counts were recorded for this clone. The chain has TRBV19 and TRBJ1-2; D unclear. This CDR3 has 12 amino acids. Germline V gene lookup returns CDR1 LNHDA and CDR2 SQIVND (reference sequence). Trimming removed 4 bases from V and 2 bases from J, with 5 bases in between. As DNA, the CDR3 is TGTGCCAGTAGTACGAGGAACTATGGCTACACCTTC. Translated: CASSTRNYGYTF.

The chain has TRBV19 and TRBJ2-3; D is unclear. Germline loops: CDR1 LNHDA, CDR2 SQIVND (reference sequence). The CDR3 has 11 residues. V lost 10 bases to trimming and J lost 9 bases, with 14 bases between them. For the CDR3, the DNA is TGTGCCACCTCCCGTTTGGGCACGCAGTATTTT. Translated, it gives CATSRLGTQYF.

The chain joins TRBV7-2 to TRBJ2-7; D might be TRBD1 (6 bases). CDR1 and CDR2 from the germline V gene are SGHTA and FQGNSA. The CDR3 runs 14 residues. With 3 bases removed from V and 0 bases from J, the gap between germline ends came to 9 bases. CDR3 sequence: CASSFDRSSYEQYF. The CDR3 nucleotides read TGTGCCAGCAGCTTTGACAGGAGCTCCTACGAGCAGTACTTC.

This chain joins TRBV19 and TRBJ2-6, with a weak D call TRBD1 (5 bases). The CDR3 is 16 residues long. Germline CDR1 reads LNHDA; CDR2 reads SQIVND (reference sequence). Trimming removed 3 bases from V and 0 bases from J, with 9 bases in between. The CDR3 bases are TGTGCCAGTAGTATCGTCAGGGACTCTGGGGCCAACGTCCTGACTTTC. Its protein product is CASSIVRDSGANVLTF.

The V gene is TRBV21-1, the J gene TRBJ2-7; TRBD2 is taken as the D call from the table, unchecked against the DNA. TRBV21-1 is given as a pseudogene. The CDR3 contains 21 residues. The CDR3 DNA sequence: TGTGCCAGCAGCAAACGAGACCTCGGGACTAGCGGGACCCTGGTATCCTACGAGCAGTACTTC. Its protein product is CASSKRDLGTSGTLVSYEQYF.

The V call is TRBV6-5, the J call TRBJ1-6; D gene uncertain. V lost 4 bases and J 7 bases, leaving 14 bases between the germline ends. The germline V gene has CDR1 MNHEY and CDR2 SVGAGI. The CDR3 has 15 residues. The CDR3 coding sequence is TGTGCCAGCAGTTCTGCCCTGGGAGGCAATTCACCCCTCCACTTT. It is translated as CASSSALGGNSPLHF.

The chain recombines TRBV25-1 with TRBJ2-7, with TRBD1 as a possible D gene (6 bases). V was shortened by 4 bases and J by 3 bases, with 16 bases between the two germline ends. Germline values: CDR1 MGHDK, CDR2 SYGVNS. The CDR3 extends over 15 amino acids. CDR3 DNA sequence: TGTGCCAGCAGTGGACCACCGGGACACGTCTACGAGCAGTACTTC. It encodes CASSGPPGHVYEQYF.

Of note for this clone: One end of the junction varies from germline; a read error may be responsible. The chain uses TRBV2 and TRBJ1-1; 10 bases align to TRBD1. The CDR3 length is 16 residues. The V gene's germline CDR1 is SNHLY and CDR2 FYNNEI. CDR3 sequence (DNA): TGTGCCAGTAGTGAAAGACAGGGGGCGTTGAACACTGAAGCTTTCTTT. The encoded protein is CASSERQGALNTEAFF.

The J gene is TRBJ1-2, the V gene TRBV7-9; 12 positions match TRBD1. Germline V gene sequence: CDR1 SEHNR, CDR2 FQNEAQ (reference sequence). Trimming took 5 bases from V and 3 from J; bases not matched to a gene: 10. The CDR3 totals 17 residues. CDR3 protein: CASSPPAGQGAHYGYTF. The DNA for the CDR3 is TGTGCCAGCAGCCCCCCTGCGGGACAGGGGGCACACTATGGCTACACCTTC.

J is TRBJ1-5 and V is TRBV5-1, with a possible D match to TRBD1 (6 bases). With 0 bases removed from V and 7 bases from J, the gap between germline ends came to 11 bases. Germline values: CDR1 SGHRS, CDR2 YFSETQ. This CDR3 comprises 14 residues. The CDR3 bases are TGCGCCAGCAGCTTGGCGGCAGGGGCCCAGCCCCAGCATTTT. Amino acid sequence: CASSLAAGAQPQHF.

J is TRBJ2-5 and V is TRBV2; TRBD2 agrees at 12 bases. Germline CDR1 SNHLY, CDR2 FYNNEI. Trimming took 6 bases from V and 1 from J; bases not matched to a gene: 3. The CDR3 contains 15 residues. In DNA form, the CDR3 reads TGTGCCAGCAGGCCACTAGCGGGGGGCCAAGAGACCCAGTACTTC. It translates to CASRPLAGGQETQYF.

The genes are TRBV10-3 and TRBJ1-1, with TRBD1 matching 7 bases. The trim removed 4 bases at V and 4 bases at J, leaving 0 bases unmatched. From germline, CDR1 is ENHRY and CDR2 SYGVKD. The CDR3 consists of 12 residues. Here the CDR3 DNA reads TGTGCCATCAGTGCAGGGGGCACTGAAGCTTTCTTT. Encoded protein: CAISAGGTEAFF.

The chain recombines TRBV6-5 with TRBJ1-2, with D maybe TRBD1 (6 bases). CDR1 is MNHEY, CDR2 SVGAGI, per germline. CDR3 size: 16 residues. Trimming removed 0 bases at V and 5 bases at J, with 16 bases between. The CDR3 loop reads CASSYSRGGASYGYTF. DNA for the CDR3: TGTGCCAGCAGTTACTCGAGGGGGGGCGCGTCGTATGGCTACACCTTC.

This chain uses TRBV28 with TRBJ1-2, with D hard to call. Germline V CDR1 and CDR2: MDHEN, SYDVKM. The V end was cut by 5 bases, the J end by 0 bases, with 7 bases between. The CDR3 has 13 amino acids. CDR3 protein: CASSPLANYGYTF. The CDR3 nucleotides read TGTGCCAGCAGTCCCCTAGCTAACTATGGCTACACCTTC.

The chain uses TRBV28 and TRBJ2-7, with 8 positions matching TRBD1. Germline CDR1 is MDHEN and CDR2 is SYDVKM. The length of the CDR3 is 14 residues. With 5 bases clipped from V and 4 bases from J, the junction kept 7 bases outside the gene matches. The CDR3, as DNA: TGTGCCAGCAGTGGGGGACAGGTCCCTTACGAGCAGTACTTC. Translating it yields CASSGGQVPYEQYF.

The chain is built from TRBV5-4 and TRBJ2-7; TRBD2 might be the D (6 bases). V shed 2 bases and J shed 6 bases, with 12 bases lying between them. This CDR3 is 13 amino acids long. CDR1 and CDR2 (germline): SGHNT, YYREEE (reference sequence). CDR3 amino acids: CASSFSGSLEQYF. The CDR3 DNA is TGTGCCAGCAGCTTTTCCGGGAGCCTCGAGCAGTACTTC.

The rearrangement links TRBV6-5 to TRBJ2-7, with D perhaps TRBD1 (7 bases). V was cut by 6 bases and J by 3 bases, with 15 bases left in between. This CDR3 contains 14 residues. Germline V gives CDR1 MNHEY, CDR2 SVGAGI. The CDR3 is CASSSQGGGYEQYF. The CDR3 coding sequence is TGTGCCAGCAGCTCCCAGGGGGGTGGCTACGAGCAGTACTTC.

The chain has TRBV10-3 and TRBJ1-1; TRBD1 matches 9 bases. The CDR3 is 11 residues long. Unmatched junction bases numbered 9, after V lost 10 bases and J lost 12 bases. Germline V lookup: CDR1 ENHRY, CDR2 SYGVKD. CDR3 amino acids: CATTGGFETFF. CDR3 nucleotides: TGTGCCACTACAGGGGGCTTTGAGACTTTCTTT.